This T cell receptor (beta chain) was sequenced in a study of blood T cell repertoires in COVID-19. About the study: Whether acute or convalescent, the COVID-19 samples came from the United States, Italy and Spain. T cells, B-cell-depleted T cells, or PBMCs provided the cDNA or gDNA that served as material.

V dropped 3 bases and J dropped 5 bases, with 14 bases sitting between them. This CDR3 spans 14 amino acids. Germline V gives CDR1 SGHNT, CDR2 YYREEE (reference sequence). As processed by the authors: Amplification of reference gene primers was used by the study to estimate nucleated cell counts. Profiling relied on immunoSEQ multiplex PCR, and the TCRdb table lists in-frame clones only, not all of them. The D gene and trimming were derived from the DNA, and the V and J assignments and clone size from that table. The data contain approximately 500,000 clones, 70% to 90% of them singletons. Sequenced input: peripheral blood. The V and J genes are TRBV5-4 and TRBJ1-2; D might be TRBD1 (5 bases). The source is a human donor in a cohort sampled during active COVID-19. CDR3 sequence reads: CASSSPGREYGYTF. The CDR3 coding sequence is TGTGCCAGCAGCTCTCCAGGGAGGGAGTATGGCTACACCTTC.